One and the same sample provided the 26 T cell receptor beta chains below, sequenced in a study of T cell responses to AZD1222 COVID-19 vaccine. Here immunoSEQ multiplex PCR was the method, and the copy in TCRdb shows in-frame clones only, minus some. The profile shows 95,000 to 150,000 clones, over 75% of them singletons. Source: peripheral blood, taken on day 0 of AZD1222 vaccination. All receptors come from an adult in good health.

The table lists this clone with a count of one. The CDR3 loop reads CASSYDTGLTEAFF. The CDR3 nucleotides are TGTGCCAGCAGTTACGATACAGGGCTCACTGAAGCTTTCTTT. This chain links TRBV6-5 with TRBJ1-1; tentatively, D is TRBD1 (6 bases). V was cut by 2 bases and J by 4 bases, with 11 bases left in between. Germline V gene sequence: CDR1 MNHEY, CDR2 SVGAGI. The CDR3 extends over 14 amino acids.

V is TRBV15 and J is TRBJ1-4; the D gene is possibly TRBD1 (6 bases). The CDR3 extends over 13 amino acids. In germline, CDR1 is LNHNV, CDR2 YYDKDF (reference sequence). The V and J ends lost 8 bases and 4 bases respectively, with 11 bases between them. CDR3 sequence (DNA): TGTGCCACCTCGGGACAACTTAATGAAAAACTGTTTTTT. It codes for CATSGQLNEKLFF.

The CDR3 spells CARGQAHSTYEQYF. The DNA for the CDR3 is TGTGCCCGCGGACAGGCTCATAGCACCTACGAGCAGTACTTC. V and J are TRBV2 and TRBJ2-7; 7 bases align to TRBD1. Germline V CDR1 and CDR2: SNHLY, FYNNEI. V was pared by 11 bases and J by 2 bases, with 12 bases of the junction left unmatched. The CDR3 spans 14 residues.

The chain uses TRBV19 and TRBJ1-1; weak D call: TRBD1 (5 bases). The CDR3 runs to 13 residues. V was cut by 7 bases and J by 6 bases, with 15 bases left in between. Germline V lookup: CDR1 LNHDA, CDR2 SQIVND (reference sequence). DNA of the CDR3: TGTGCCAGTATCCCGGGACCCTACGCTGAAGCTTTCTTT. Protein sequence: CASIPGPYAEAFF.

The J gene is TRBJ2-3, the V gene TRBV5-1; tentatively, D is TRBD1 (5 bases). V lost 0 bases to trimming and J lost 0 bases, with 11 bases between them. The V gene's germline CDR1 is SGHRS and CDR2 YFSETQ. This CDR3 contains 16 residues. The CDR3 here is CASSLVTGTSTDTQYF. The CDR3 nucleotides are TGCGCCAGCAGCTTGGTTACAGGTACTAGCACAGATACGCAGTATTTT.

V is TRBV28 and J is TRBJ1-3, with a weak D call TRBD1 (5 bases). V was shortened by 8 bases and J by 4 bases, with 18 bases between the two germline ends. Germline-derived CDR1 and CDR2 are MDHEN and SYDVKM. The CDR3 spans 15 residues. CDR3: CASFTGQGRGNTIYF. In nucleotides, the CDR3 is TGTGCCAGCTTCACGGGGCAGGGTAGGGGAAACACCATATATTTT. Full variable domain (missing parts from reference TRBV28 and TRBJ1-3): DVKVTQSSRYLVKRTGEKVFLECVQDMDHENMFWYRQDPGLGLRLIYFSYDVKMKEKGDIPEGYSVSREKKERFSLILESASTNQTSMYLCASFTGQGRGNTIYFGEGSWLTVV.

The J gene is TRBJ2-1, the V gene TRBV19; 8 nucleotides align to TRBD2. CDR1 LNHDA and CDR2 SQIVND come from the germline V gene (reference sequence). This CDR3 has 17 amino acids. The V and J ends lost 6 bases and 10 bases, in that order; junction bases with no gene match: 20. CDR3 amino acids: CASSQSAAGGRPWEQFF. Here the CDR3 DNA reads TGTGCCAGTAGCCAATCGGCTGCGGGAGGCCGGCCATGGGAGCAGTTCTTC.

This chain connects TRBV2 to TRBJ1-6; D is unresolved. Germline V lookup: CDR1 SNHLY, CDR2 FYNNEI. Between the trimmed V and J ends, which lost 3 bases and 5 bases, there was a span of 5 bases. The CDR3 totals 13 residues. The CDR3 DNA is TGTGCCAGCAGTGACGTAGATAATTCACCCCTCCACTTT. Translating gives CASSDVDNSPLHF.

This clone was recorded only once. The chain is built from TRBV7-3 and TRBJ2-1; 11 nucleotides align to TRBD2. The CDR3 spans 15 residues. Germline V gene lookup returns CDR1 SGHTA and CDR2 FQGTGA. V trimming: 5 bases; J trimming: 8 bases; junction bases outside the gene matches: 8. Here the CDR3 reads CASSPQGSGGDEQFF. DNA of the CDR3: TGTGCCAGCAGCCCCCAAGGTAGCGGGGGGGATGAGCAGTTCTTC.

The V and J genes are TRBV27 and TRBJ2-7; 7 bases agree with TRBD1. Germline-derived CDR1 and CDR2 are MNHEY and SMNVEV (reference sequence). The CDR3 is 12 residues long. V trimming: 6 bases; J trimming: 8 bases; junction bases outside the gene matches: 7. The CDR3 sequence: CASRSGRGKQYF. CDR3 sequence (DNA): TGTGCCAGCAGATCGGGCAGGGGGAAGCAGTACTTC.

The gene calls are TRBV11-1 and TRBJ1-3; D is uncertain. CDR1 and CDR2 (germline): SGHAT, FQDESV (reference sequence). This CDR3 has 15 residues. V lost 1 base and J 4 bases, leaving 11 bases between the germline ends. CDR3 region: CASSLEGRSGNTIYF. The DNA for the CDR3 is TGTGCCAGCAGCTTAGAAGGGCGTTCGGGAAACACCATATATTTT.

With respect to this clone: Other DNA variants within this sample encode the same CDR3. The chain recombines TRBV6-5 with TRBJ2-5, with 8 bases lining up with TRBD1. This CDR3 is built from 13 residues. With 8 bases clipped from V and 2 bases from J, the junction kept 4 bases outside the gene matches. From germline, CDR1 is MNHEY and CDR2 SVGAGI. DNA for the CDR3: TGTGCCAGCCGACGGACAGGGCAAGAGACCCAGTACTTC. It translates to CASRRTGQETQYF.

This chain connects TRBV30 to TRBJ2-5; D ambiguous. The CDR3 runs to 14 residues. The germline V and J ends were trimmed by 0 bases and 2 bases, with 10 bases remaining between them. CDR1 and CDR2 (germline): GTSNPN, SVGIG (reference sequence). This chain's CDR3 is CAWSVRRSQETQYF. The CDR3 nucleotides read TGTGCCTGGAGTGTACGGAGATCACAAGAGACCCAGTACTTC.

The chain carries TRBV5-1 and TRBJ2-7, with 9 bases matching TRBD1. Trimming removed 4 bases from V and 1 base from J; junction bases left unmatched: 6. Germline CDR1 and CDR2: SGHRS and YFSETQ. This CDR3 region has 15 residues. This chain's CDR3 is CASSPRTGESYEQYF. CDR3 bases: TGCGCCAGCAGCCCTCGGACAGGGGAGTCCTACGAGCAGTACTTC.

This chain links TRBV28 with TRBJ1-2, with D possibly TRBD1 on 5 matching bases. The CDR3 consists of 13 residues. The V gene lost 6 bases and the J gene lost 0 bases, with 8 bases spanning the gap. Germline CDR1 is MDHEN and CDR2 is SYDVKM. In DNA form, the CDR3 reads TGTGCCAGCAGCCAGGACACTAACTATGGCTACACCTTC. It specifies CASSQDTNYGYTF.

This rearrangement joins TRBV13 to TRBJ1-2, with 8 bases aligning to TRBD1. CDR1 is PRHDT and CDR2 is FYEKMQ in the germline V gene (reference sequence). The length of the CDR3 is 14 residues. V lost 5 bases to trimming and J lost 11 bases; unmatched junction nucleotides: 13. CDR3 in DNA: TGTGCCAGCAGCCTGGGACAGGAACTATTAAGTTACACCTTC. Protein product: CASSLGQELLSYTF. Full variable domain (missing parts from reference TRBV13 and TRBJ1-2): AAGVIQSPRHLIKEKRETATLKCYPIPRHDTVYWYQQGPGQDPQFLISFYEKMQSDKGSIPDRFSAQQFSDYHSELNMSSLELGDSALYFCASSLGQELLSYTFGSGTRLTVV.

This clone has a handful of counts. CDR3 residues: CASSISAVEQFF. Here the CDR3 DNA reads TGTGCCAGTAGTATAAGTGCTGTAGAGCAGTTCTTC. This sequence joins TRBV19 and TRBJ2-1, with D unresolved. This CDR3 spans 12 amino acids. V dropped 2 bases and J dropped 10 bases, with 9 bases sitting between them. Germline loops: CDR1 LNHDA, CDR2 SQIVND (reference sequence).

V gene TRBV28 combines with J gene TRBJ2-3; TRBD1 matches 8 bases. Germline CDR1 reads MDHEN; CDR2 reads SYDVKM. The CDR3 is 15 amino acids. The V segment lost 4 bases and the J segment 5 bases; nucleotides outside the gene matches: 8. The CDR3 here is CASSSPGGARDTQYF. Written as DNA, the CDR3 is TGTGCCAGCAGTTCGCCAGGGGGCGCACGAGATACGCAGTATTTT.

This clone was recorded once. V usage is TRBV19 and J usage is TRBJ1-1, with D unclear. CDR1 and CDR2 from the germline V gene are LNHDA and SQIVND (reference sequence). CDR3 size: 13 residues. Between the trimmed V and J ends, which lost 8 bases and 1 base, there was a span of 11 bases. The CDR3 DNA reads TGTGCCAGTCTCCTCGGTCCGAACACTGAAGCTTTCTTT. Translated, it gives CASLLGPNTEAFF.

The V and J genes are TRBV18 and TRBJ1-4, with 10 bases aligning to TRBD1. The CDR3 contains 14 residues. With 8 bases clipped from V and 7 bases from J, the junction kept 7 bases outside the gene matches. The V gene's germline CDR1 is KGHSH and CDR2 LQKENI. CDR3 nucleotide sequence: TGTGCCAGCGCCCCCGGGACAGGGGCTGAAAAACTGTTTTTT. Encoded protein: CASAPGTGAEKLFF.

The chain couples TRBV19 to TRBJ2-1; maybe TRBD2 (6 bases). This CDR3 has 14 residues. Trimming took off 3 bases at V and 9 bases at J, with 15 bases between the two ends. Germline lookup yields CDR1 LNHDA and CDR2 SQIVND (reference sequence). DNA for the CDR3: TGTGCCAGTAGTATGACCCCGGGACTGAGTGAGCAGTTCTTC. As protein: CASSMTPGLSEQFF.

This rearrangement joins TRBV28 to TRBJ1-5; the D is unclear. Per the germline V gene, CDR1 is MDHEN and CDR2 is SYDVKM. The CDR3 is 15 amino acids. V gave up 3 bases and J gave up 1 base, with 10 bases separating them. CDR3 protein: CASSFLATSNQPQHF. The CDR3 DNA reads TGTGCCAGCAGTTTTCTGGCCACAAGCAATCAGCCCCAGCATTTT.

This clone was picked up a small number of times. The chain links TRBV5-5 to TRBJ1-2, with D unresolved. The germline V gene has CDR1 SGHKS and CDR2 YYEKEE (reference sequence). Trimming pared 0 bases from V and 2 bases from J, leaving 11 bases between. The CDR3 totals 15 residues. In DNA form, the CDR3 reads TGTGCCAGCAGCTTGGGTGTCGTTGGGAACTATGGCTACACCTTC. Translating it yields CASSLGVVGNYGYTF.

V is TRBV18 and J is TRBJ1-2; TRBD1 matches 12 bases. This CDR3 region has 16 residues. Trimming at V came to 0 bases and at J to 8 bases, leaving 7 bases not matched to a gene. The germline gives CDR1 KGHSH, CDR2 LQKENI. CDR3 coding DNA: TGTGCCAGCTCACCACCGCTGGGACAGGGGGCCGACGGCTACACCTTC. Translated: CASSPPLGQGADGYTF.

This clone was detected a few times. The V and J genes are TRBV18 and TRBJ1-4; 7 bases agree with TRBD1. V was clipped by 2 bases and J by 4 bases; unmatched bases: 4. The length of the CDR3 is 15 residues. Germline CDR1 reads KGHSH; CDR2 reads LQKENI. CDR3 bases: TGTGCCAGCTCACCAGGGACAGCCAATAATGAAAAACTGTTTTTT. It translates to CASSPGTANNEKLFF. Full variable domain (missing parts from reference TRBV18 and TRBJ1-4): NAGVMQNPRHLVRRRGQEARLRCSPMKGHSHVYWYRQLPEEGLKFMVYLQKENIIDESGMPKERFSAEFPKEGPSILRIQQVVRGDSAAYFCASSPGTANNEKLFFGSGTQLSVL.

CDR3: CASSVATTDTQYF. In DNA, the CDR3 is TGTGCCAGCAGCGTAGCTACAACAGATACGCAGTATTTT. The chain uses TRBV9 and TRBJ2-3, with D unclear. The V end lost 0 bases, the J end lost 3 bases, and 5 bases lay between the germline ends. The CDR3 loop spans 13 amino acids. The germline CDR1 and CDR2 sequences are SGDLS and YYNGEE.